Listed here are 15 T cell receptor beta chains from one sample, sequenced in a study of a mutant IDH1 vaccine in newly diagnosed glioma. Sample time point: week 47, end of study. It was 300 ug of mutant IDH1 20-mer peptide that made up each vaccine dose, given with topical imiquimod. Their cognate antigens are unknown. Sequenced by immunoSEQ multiplex PCR; TCRdb stores in-frame clones only, minus some. The sample contains over 80,000 clones, approximately 75% of which appear only once. Sequenced here: PBMCs, sampled from a glioma patient whose treatment included an IDH1 peptide vaccine. Source of these receptors: a man aged 35 to 55 with glioma.

V gene TRBV7-3 combines with J gene TRBJ2-6; D possibly corresponds to TRBD1 (5 bases). The CDR3 runs to 14 residues. From germline, CDR1 is SGHTA and CDR2 FQGTGA. The V end was cut by 4 bases, the J end by 4 bases, with 8 bases between. This chain's CDR3 is CASSSGLGANVLTF. CDR3 bases: TGTGCCAGCAGCTCAGGGCTAGGGGCCAACGTCCTGACTTTC.

This clone was seen more than once but under ten times. The chain couples TRBV5-6 to TRBJ1-3, with D possibly matching TRBD1 (6 bases). Germline-derived CDR1 and CDR2 are SGHDT and YYEEEE. The CDR3 spans 16 residues. V was cut by 3 bases and J by 0 bases, with 13 bases left in between. The CDR3 coding sequence is TGTGCCAGCAGCTACTGGGGGGCCATCTCTGGAAACACCATATATTTT. Amino acids: CASSYWGAISGNTIYF.

This rearrangement joins TRBV6-5 to TRBJ2-7, with 11 bases matching TRBD2. J gave up 3 bases and V 5 bases, and 6 bases lay outside the gene matches. The germline V gene encodes CDR1 MNHEY and CDR2 SVGAGI. CDR3 length: 15 residues. DNA for the CDR3: TGTGCCAGCAGTATGGGACTAGCGGATTACTACGAGCAGTACTTC. Translating it yields CASSMGLADYYEQYF.

This clone was observed once. J is TRBJ1-2 and V is TRBV4-3; D is possibly TRBD1 (5 bases). There are 17 residues in the CDR3. Germline CDR1 is LGHNA and CDR2 is YSLEER. V lost 0 bases, J lost 5 bases, and 19 bases lay in between. The chain's CDR3 is CASSQDSGFWGGYGYTF. As DNA, the CDR3 is TGCGCCAGCAGCCAAGATAGTGGTTTTTGGGGGGGATATGGCTACACCTTC.

This clone was observed a handful of times. The chain carries TRBV5-6 and TRBJ1-2; D uncertain. The CDR3 consists of 14 residues. Trimming took 2 bases from V and 4 from J, leaving 12 bases between them. Germline CDR1 is SGHDT and CDR2 is YYEEEE. The CDR3 protein is CASSFVTDRYGYTF. The DNA for the CDR3 is TGTGCCAGCAGCTTCGTCACAGACCGCTATGGCTACACCTTC.

J is TRBJ2-1 and V is TRBV7-9; the match to TRBD1 covers 7 bases. Trimming at V came to 2 bases and at J to 1 base, leaving 5 bases not matched to a gene. This CDR3 has 16 amino acids. Germline CDR1 SEHNR, CDR2 FQNEAQ (reference sequence). CDR3: CASSLWAGGSYNEQFF. CDR3 in DNA: TGTGCCAGCAGCTTATGGGCAGGGGGATCCTACAATGAGCAGTTCTTC.

In its sample, this clone was seen a few times. This chain connects TRBV10-2 to TRBJ2-1, with TRBD2 identical over 7 bases. Germline V gene lookup returns CDR1 WSHSY and CDR2 SAAADI. After removal of 8 bases from V and 14 bases from J, the junction contained 21 bases not matched to a gene. The CDR3 extends over 15 amino acids. Written as DNA, the CDR3 is TGCGCCAGCCTCACCGGCGGCGGGGGAACTCAGGAGGAGTTCTTC. Protein: CASLTGGGGTQEEFF.

The chain uses TRBV14 and TRBJ2-1; 7 nucleotides line up with TRBD2. CDR3 length: 16 residues. After removal of 1 base from V and 0 bases from J, the junction contained 3 bases not matched to a gene. Germline V gene lookup returns CDR1 SGHDN and CDR2 FVKESK. DNA of the CDR3: TGTGCCAGCAGCCAAGGAGGCGGGAGCTCCTACAATGAGCAGTTCTTC. Translation gives CASSQGGGSSYNEQFF. Full variable domain (rest looked up from reference TRBV14 and TRBJ2-1): EAGVTQFPSHSVIEKGQTVTLRCDPISGHDNLYWYRRVMGKEIKFLLHFVKESKQDESGMPNNRFLAERTGGTYSTLKVQPAELEDSGVYFCASSQGGGSSYNEQFFGPGTRLTVL.

The chain recombines TRBV10-3 with TRBJ2-7; tentatively, D is TRBD1 (5 bases). V was trimmed by 0 bases and J by 7 bases, leaving 16 bases between them. The CDR3 runs to 15 residues. Germline CDR1 reads ENHRY; CDR2 reads SYGVKD. CDR3 DNA: TGTGCCATCAGTGAGTCGGGGCAGGGCTTGGATGAGCAGTACTTC. It encodes CAISESGQGLDEQYF.

The chain links TRBV10-1 to TRBJ2-7, with D perhaps TRBD2 (5 bases). CDR3 length: 17 amino acids. Germline CDR1 is WNHNN and CDR2 is SYGVQD (reference sequence). V shed 0 bases and J shed 9 bases, with 24 bases lying between them. CDR3 in DNA: TGCGCCAGCAGTGAGTCAGTCTCTTTGGGCGGTCCGAGGGTGCAGTACTTC. This sequence encodes CASSESVSLGGPRVQYF.

The chain joins TRBV6-6 to TRBJ1-2; perhaps TRBD1 as D (5 bases). The CDR3 totals 13 residues. Trimming left V 6 bases short and J 8 bases short, with 16 bases between. Germline lookup yields CDR1 MNHNY and CDR2 SVGAGI (reference sequence). Here the CDR3 DNA reads TGTGCCAGCAGCTCAGGGACGGAGAGGGGCTACACCTTC. Translation: CASSSGTERGYTF.

The J gene is TRBJ1-2, the V gene TRBV21-1; the table's D gene call, TRBD1, was not cross checked with the DNA. TRBV21-1 is designated a pseudogene. This CDR3 is built from 13 residues. The CDR3 DNA is TGTGCCAGCAGCAAGGGCAGGGGATATGGCTACACCTTC. It yields the protein CASSKGRGYGYTF.

The rearrangement uses TRBV18 and TRBJ2-7; the match to TRBD1 covers 7 bases. CDR3 size: 14 residues. V was clipped by 6 bases and J by 6 bases; unmatched bases: 11. CDR1 is KGHSH, CDR2 LQKENI, per germline. The CDR3 sequence: CASSSGQPSSEQYF. The CDR3, as DNA: TGTGCCAGCTCGTCGGGACAGCCTAGCTCCGAGCAGTACTTC.

This clone has just a few counts. The CDR3 DNA follows: TGTGCCGTACCCGCCGGTCCACAGGGGAGCTCTGGAAACACCATATATTTT. It specifies CAVPAGPQGSSGNTIYF. The chain carries TRBV2 and TRBJ1-3; 7 bases align to TRBD1. This CDR3 is 17 amino acids long. Germline CDR1 SNHLY, CDR2 FYNNEI. V was pared by 11 bases and J by 0 bases, with 16 bases of the junction left unmatched.

This clone was found once. The chain couples TRBV7-9 to TRBJ2-3; 9 bases are shared with TRBD2. Germline CDR1 SEHNR, CDR2 FQNEAQ (reference sequence). With V trimmed by 7 bases and J by 4 bases, 6 bases remained unmatched. The length of the CDR3 is 14 residues. CDR3 nucleotide sequence: TGTGCCAGCACCGCGGGGGGGCCGGCAGATACGCAGTATTTT. Residues: CASTAGGPADTQYF.